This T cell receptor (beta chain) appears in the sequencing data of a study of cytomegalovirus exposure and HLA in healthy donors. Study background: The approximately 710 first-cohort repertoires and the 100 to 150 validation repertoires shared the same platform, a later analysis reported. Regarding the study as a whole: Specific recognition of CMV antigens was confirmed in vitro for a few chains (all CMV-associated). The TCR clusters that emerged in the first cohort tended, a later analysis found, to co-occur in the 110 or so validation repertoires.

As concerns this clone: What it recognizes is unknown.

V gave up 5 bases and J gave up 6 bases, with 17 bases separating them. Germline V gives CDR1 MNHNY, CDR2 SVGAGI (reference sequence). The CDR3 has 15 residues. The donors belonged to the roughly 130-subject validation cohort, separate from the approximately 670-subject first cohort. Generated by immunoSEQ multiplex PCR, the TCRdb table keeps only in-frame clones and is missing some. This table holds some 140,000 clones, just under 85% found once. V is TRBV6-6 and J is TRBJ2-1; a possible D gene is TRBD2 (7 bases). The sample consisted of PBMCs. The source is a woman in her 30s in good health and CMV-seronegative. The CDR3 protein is CASSKDSGGGNEQFF. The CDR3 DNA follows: TGTGCCAGCAGTAAGGACAGCGGCGGGGGCAATGAGCAGTTCTTC.